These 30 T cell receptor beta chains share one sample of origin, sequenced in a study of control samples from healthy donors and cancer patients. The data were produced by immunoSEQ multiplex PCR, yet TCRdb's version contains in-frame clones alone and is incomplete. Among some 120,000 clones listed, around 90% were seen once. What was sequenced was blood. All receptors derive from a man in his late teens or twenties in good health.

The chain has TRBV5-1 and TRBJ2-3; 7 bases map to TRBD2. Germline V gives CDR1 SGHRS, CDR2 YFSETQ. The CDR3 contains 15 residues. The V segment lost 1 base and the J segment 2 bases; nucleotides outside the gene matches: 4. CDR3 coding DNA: TGCGCCAGCAGCTTGTTCCTAGCGGACACAGATACGCAGTATTTT. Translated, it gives CASSLFLADTDTQYF.

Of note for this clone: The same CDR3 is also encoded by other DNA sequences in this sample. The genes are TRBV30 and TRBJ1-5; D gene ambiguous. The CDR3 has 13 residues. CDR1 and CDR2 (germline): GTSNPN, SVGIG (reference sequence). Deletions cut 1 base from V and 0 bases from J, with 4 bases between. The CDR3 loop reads CAWSGDSNQPQHF. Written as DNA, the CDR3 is TGTGCCTGGAGTGGGGATAGCAATCAGCCCCAGCATTTT.

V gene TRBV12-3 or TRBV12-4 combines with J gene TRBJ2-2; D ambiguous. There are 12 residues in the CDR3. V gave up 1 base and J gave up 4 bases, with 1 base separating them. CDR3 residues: CASSLVTGELFF. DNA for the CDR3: TGTGCCAGCAGTTTAGTCACCGGGGAGCTGTTTTTT.

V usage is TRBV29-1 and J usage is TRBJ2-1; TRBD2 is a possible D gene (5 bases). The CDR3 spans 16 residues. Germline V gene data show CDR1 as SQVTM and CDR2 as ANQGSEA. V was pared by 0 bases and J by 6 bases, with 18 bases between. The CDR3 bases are TGCAGCGTTGAAGATCAGGACCGGGGTGATTTCAATGAGCAGTTCTTC. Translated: CSVEDQDRGDFNEQFF.

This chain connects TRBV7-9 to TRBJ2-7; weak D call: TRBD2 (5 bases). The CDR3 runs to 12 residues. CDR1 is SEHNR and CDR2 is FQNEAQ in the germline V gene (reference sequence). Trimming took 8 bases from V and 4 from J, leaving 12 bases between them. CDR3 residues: CASEGAAYEQYF. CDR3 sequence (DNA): TGTGCCAGCGAGGGAGCAGCTTACGAGCAGTACTTC. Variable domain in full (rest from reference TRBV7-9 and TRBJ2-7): DTGVSQNPRHKITKRGQNVTFRCDPISEHNRLYWYRQTLGQGPEFLTYFQNEAQLEKSRLLSDRFSAERPKGSFSTLEIQRTEQGDSAMYLCASEGAAYEQYFGPGTRLTVT.

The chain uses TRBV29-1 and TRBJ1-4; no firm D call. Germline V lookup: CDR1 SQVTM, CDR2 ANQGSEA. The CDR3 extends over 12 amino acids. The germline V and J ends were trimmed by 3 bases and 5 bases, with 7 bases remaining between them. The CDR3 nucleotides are TGCAGCGTTGATTTGGGGAATGAAAAACTGTTTTTT. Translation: CSVDLGNEKLFF. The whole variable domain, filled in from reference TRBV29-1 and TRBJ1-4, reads SAVISQKPSRDICQRGTSLTIQCQVDSQVTMMFWYRQQPGQSLTLIATANQGSEATYESGFVIDKFPISRPNLTFSTLTVSNMSPEDSSIYLCSVDLGNEKLFFGSGTQLSVL.

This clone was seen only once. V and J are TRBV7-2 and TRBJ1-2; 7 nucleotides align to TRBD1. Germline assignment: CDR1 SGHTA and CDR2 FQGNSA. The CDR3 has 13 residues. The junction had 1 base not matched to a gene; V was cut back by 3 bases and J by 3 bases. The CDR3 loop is CASSLGTDYGYTF. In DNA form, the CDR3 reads TGTGCCAGCAGCTTGGGGACAGACTATGGCTACACCTTC.

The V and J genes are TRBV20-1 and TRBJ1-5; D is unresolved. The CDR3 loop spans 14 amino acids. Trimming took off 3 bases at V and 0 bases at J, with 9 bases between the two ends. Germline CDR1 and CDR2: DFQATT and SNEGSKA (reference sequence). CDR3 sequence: CSASLESSNQPQHF. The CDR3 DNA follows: TGCAGTGCTAGTTTAGAATCTAGCAATCAGCCCCAGCATTTT.

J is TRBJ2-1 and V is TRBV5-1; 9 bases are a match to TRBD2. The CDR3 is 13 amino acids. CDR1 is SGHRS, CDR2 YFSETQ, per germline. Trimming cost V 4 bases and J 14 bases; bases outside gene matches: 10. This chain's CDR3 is CASSPGTSWIKFF. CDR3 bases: TGCGCCAGCAGCCCCGGGACTAGCTGGATTAAGTTCTTC.

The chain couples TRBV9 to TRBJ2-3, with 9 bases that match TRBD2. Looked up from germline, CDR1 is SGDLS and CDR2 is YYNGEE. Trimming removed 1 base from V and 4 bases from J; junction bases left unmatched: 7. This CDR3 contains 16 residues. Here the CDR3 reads CASSVWGGGAADTQYF. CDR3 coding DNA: TGTGCCAGCAGCGTATGGGGCGGGGGGGCCGCAGATACGCAGTATTTT.

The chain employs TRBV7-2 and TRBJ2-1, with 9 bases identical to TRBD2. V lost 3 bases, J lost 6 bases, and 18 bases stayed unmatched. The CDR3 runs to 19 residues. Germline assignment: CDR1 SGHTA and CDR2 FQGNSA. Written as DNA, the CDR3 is TGTGCCAGCAGCTTCCGAGAGACTAGCGGTAGGACATGGGTCAATGAGCAGTTCTTC. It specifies CASSFRETSGRTWVNEQFF.

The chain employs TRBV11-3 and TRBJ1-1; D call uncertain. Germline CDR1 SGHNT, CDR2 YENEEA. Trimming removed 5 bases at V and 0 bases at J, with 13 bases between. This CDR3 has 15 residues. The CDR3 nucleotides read TGTGCCAGCAGCCCACGCGTGGACTTGAACACTGAAGCTTTCTTT. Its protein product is CASSPRVDLNTEAFF. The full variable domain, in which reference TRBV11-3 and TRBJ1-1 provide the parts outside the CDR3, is EAGVVQSPRYKIIEKKQPVAFWCNPISGHNTLYWYLQNLGQGPELLIRYENEEAVDDSQLPKDRFSAERLKGVDSTLKIQPAELGDSAVYLCASSPRVDLNTEAFFGQGTRLTVV.

DNA of the CDR3: TGCGCCAGCAGCCAAGCGGGGCAGCTTGGCTACACCTTC. It translates to CASSQAGQLGYTF. The gene calls are TRBV4-1 and TRBJ1-2, with D tentatively TRBD1 (5 bases). The CDR3 spans 13 residues. V was cut by 1 base and J by 7 bases, with 10 bases left in between. Germline V gives CDR1 MGHRA, CDR2 YSYEKL.

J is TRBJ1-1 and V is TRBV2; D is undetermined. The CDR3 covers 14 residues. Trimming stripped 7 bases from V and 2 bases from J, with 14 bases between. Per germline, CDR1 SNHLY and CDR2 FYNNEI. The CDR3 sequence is CASTRSSLNTEAFF. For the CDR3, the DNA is TGTGCCAGCACCCGGAGCTCTCTCAACACTGAAGCTTTCTTT.

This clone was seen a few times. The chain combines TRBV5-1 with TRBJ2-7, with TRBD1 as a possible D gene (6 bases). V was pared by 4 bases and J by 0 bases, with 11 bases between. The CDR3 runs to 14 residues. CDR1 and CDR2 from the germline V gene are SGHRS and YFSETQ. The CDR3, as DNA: TGCGCCAGCAGCCCGGACAGCCCCTCCTACGAGCAGTACGTC. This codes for CASSPDSPSYEQYV.

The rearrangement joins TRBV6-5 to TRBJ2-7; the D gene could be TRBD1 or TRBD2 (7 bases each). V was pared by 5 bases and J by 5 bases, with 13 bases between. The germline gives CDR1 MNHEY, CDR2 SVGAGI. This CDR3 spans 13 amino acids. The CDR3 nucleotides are TGTGCCAGCAGTCGCAGGGGGGGCCACGAGCAGTACGTC. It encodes CASSRRGGHEQYV.

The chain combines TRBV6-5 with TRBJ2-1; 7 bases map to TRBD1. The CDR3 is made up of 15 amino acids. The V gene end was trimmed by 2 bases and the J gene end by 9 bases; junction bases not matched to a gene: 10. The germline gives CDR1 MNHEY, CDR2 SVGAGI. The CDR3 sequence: CASSYVLTGFGEQFF. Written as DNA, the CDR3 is TGTGCCAGCAGTTACGTATTGACAGGGTTCGGTGAGCAGTTCTTC.

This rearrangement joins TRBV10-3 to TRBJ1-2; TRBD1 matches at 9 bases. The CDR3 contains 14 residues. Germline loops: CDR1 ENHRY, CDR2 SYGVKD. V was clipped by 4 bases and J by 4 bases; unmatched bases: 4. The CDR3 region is CAISADRGGYGYTF. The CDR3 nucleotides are TGTGCCATCAGTGCGGACAGGGGAGGCTATGGCTACACCTTC.

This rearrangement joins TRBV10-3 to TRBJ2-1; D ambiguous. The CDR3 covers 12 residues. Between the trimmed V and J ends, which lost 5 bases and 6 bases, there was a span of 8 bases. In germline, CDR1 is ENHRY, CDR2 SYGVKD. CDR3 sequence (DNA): TGTGCCATCAGTAGCACACTCAATGAGCAGTTCTTC. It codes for CAISSTLNEQFF.

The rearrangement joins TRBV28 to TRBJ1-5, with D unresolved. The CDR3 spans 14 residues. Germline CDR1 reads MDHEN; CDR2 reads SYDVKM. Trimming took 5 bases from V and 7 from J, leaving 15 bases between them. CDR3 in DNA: TGTGCCAGCAGTCCCGATCGGAGGAGGCAGCCCCAGCATTTT. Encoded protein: CASSPDRRRQPQHF.

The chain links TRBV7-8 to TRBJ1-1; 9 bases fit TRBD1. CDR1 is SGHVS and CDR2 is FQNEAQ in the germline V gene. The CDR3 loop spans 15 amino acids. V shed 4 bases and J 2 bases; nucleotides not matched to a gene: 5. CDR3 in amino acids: CASSSRQGDNTEAFF. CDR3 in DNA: TGTGCCAGCAGCTCGAGACAGGGGGATAACACTGAAGCTTTCTTT.

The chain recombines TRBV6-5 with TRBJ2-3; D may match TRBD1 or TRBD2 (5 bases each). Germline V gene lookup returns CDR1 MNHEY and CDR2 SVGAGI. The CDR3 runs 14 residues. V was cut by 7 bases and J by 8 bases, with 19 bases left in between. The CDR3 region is CASTQLGELGTQYF. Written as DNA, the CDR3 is TGTGCCAGCACCCAACTAGGGGAGCTAGGTACGCAGTATTTT.

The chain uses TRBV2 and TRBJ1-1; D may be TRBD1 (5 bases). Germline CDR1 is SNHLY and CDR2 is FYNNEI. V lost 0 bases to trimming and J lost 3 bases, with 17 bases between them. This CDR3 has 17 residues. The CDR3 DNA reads TGTGCCAGCAGTGAAGCGAGCAGGGCGGGCATGGACACTGAAGCTTTCTTT. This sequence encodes CASSEASRAGMDTEAFF. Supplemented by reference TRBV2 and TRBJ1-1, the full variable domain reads EPEVTQTPSHQVTQMGQEVILRCVPISNHLYFYWYRQILGQKVEFLVSFYNNEISEKSEIFDDQFSVERPDGSNFTLKIRSTKLEDSAMYFCASSEASRAGMDTEAFFGQGTRLTVV.

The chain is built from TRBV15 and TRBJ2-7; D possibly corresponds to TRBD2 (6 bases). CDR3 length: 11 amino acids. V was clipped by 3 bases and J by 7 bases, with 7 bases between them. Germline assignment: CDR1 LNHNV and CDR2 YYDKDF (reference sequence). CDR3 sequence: CATSRGGEQYF. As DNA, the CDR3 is TGTGCCACCAGCAGGGGGGGTGAGCAGTACTTC.

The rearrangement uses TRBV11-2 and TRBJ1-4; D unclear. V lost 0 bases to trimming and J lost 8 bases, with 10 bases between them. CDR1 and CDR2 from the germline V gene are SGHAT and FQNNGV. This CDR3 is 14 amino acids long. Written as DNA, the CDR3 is TGTGCCAGCAGCTTAGACGGGCGAGGGGAAAAACTGTTTTTT. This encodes CASSLDGRGEKLFF.

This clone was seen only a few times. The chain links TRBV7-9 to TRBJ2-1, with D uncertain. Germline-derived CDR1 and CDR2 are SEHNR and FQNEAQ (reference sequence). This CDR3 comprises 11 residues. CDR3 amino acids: CAEGWDNEQFF. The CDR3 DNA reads TGTGCTGAAGGGTGGGACAATGAGCAGTTCTTC.

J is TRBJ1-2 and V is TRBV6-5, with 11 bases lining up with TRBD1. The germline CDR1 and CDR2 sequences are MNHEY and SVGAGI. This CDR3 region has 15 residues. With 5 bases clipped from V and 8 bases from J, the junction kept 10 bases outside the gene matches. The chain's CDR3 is CASSTADRGLGGYTF. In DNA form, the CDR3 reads TGTGCCAGCAGTACCGCGGACAGGGGGCTTGGAGGCTACACCTTC.

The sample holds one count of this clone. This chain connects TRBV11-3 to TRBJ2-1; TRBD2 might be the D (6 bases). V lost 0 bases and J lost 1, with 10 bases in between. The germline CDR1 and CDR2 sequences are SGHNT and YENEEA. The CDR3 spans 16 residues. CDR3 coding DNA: TGTGCCAGCAGCTTAGATTTTCGGGAGTCCTACAATGAGCAGTTCTTC. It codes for CASSLDFRESYNEQFF.

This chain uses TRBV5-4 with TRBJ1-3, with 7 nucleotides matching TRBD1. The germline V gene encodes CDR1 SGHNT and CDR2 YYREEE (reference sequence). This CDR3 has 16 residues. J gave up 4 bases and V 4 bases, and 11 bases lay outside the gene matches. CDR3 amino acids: CASSQYAPGQGNTIYF. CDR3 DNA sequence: TGTGCCAGCAGCCAATACGCTCCGGGACAGGGAAACACCATATATTTT.

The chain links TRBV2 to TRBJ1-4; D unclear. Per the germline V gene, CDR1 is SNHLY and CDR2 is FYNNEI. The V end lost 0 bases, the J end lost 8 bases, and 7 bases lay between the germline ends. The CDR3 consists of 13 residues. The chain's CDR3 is CASSEALDEKLFF. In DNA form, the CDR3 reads TGTGCCAGCAGTGAAGCGCTTGACGAAAAACTGTTTTTT. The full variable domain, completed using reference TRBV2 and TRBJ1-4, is EPEVTQTPSHQVTQMGQEVILRCVPISNHLYFYWYRQILGQKVEFLVSFYNNEISEKSEIFDDQFSVERPDGSNFTLKIRSTKLEDSAMYFCASSEALDEKLFFGSGTQLSVL.